This is a list of T cell receptor beta chains from one sample in a study of blood T cells in healthy people across ages. Each CDR3 protein is one row after TCRdb ran MiXCR on the 5' RACE reads. The sample has approximately 780,000 distinct CDR3 sequences, 20% to 30% seen once. The sample also formed part of further work on T cells of mothers and their children.

The sample was blood. These receptors originate from a boy aged 5-17 years in good health. Each CDR3 is given with its conserved first and last residue. The D gene is left open where the match is weak. Where a row states a size, it is once, few, many or the class of an expanded clone; other rows omit it.

>TRBD2|TRBV20-1|TRBJ2-5|-
CSARDQERGPQETQYF
TGCAGTGCTAGAGATCAGGAGCGGGGGCCACAAGAGACCCAGTACTTC
>-|TRBV18|TRBJ2-1|few
CASSPPGGKEQFF
TGTGCCAGCTCACCACCCGGCGGAAAGGAGCAGTTCTTC
>-|TRBV5-1|TRBJ2-2|-
CASSLGRITGELFF
TGCGCCAGCAGCTTGGGACGTATCACCGGGGAGCTGTTTTTT
>-|TRBV28|TRBJ1-3|-
CASSLGTLSSGNTIYF
TGTGCCAGCAGTTTAGGTACACTGAGCTCTGGAAACACCATATATTTT
>-|TRBV5-1|TRBJ2-1|-
CASSFFLSFNTNEQFF
TGCGCCAGCAGCTTCTTCTTGAGCTTCAACACGAATGAGCAGTTCTTC
>-|TRBV11-2|TRBJ2-3|-
CASSLGGIPTDTQYF
TGTGCCAGCAGCTTAGGAGGGATCCCAACAGATACGCAGTATTTT
>-|TRBV14|TRBJ2-7|-
CASSLLDVDHYEQYF
TGTGCCAGCAGCCTTTTAGACGTAGACCACTACGAGCAGTACTTC
>-|TRBV18|TRBJ1-4|-
CASSTQMGVDEKLFF
TGTGCCAGCTCGACACAAATGGGGGTGGATGAAAAACTGTTTTTT
>TRBD2|TRBV9|TRBJ2-5|once
CASSVEGTPRGGAETQYF
TGTGCCAGCAGCGTAGAAGGGACTCCCCGGGGAGGGGCAGAGACCCAGTACTTC
>-|TRBV6-7|TRBJ2-5|-
CASRASGVQETQYF
TGTGCCAGCAGAGCGTCGGGAGTTCAAGAGACCCAGTACTTC
>-|TRBV4-1|TRBJ2-1|few
CASSRTNNEQFF
TGCGCCAGCAGCCGCACAAACAATGAGCAGTTCTTC
>-|TRBV5-1|TRBJ2-5|few
CASEGDGETQYF
TGCGCCAGCGAAGGGGACGGAGAGACCCAGTACTTC
>-|TRBV28|TRBJ2-1|-
CASDMDGTYNEQFF
TGTGCCAGCGATATGGACGGTACCTACAATGAGCAGTTCTTC
>-|TRBV12-3/TRBV12-4|TRBJ2-2|many
CASSLGAGELFF
TGTGCCAGCAGTCTGGGTGCCGGGGAGCTGTTTTTT
>TRBD2|TRBV28|TRBJ2-7|-
CASSLERGLLF
TGTGCCAGCAGTTTGGAGCGGGGCCTCCTCTTC
>-|TRBV6-1|TRBJ1-4|few
CASHRPARGEKLFF
TGTGCCAGTCACCGACCTGCACGAGGTGAAAAACTGTTTTTT
>TRBD1|TRBV10-3|TRBJ2-2|many
CAIGTGDTGELFF
TGTGCCATCGGTACAGGGGACACCGGGGAGCTGTTTTTT
>TRBD1|TRBV7-6|TRBJ2-1|few
CASSLRTGYMNNEQFF
TGTGCCAGCAGCTTAAGGACAGGGTATATGAACAATGAGCAGTTCTTC
>-|TRBV3-1|TRBJ2-1|-
CASSQRDGYLNEQFF
TGTGCCAGCAGCCAGAGGGACGGCTACCTAAATGAGCAGTTCTTC
>-|TRBV14|TRBJ2-1|-
CASSQDGRGSYNEQFF
TGTGCCAGCAGCCAAGATGGCAGGGGTTCCTACAATGAGCAGTTCTTC
>-|TRBV6-6|TRBJ1-6|-
CASRLQGNSPLHF
TGTGCCAGCAGACTACAAGGGAATTCACCCCTCCACTTT
>-|TRBV12-3/TRBV12-4|TRBJ1-5|-
CAGSYDGPSREPQHF
TGTGCCGGCAGCTATGATGGACCCTCCAGGGAGCCCCAGCATTTT
>TRBD2|TRBV5-1|TRBJ2-3|-
CASSLTGTSGSTDTQYF
TGCGCCAGCAGCTTGACCGGGACTAGCGGGAGCACAGATACGCAGTATTTT
>TRBD1|TRBV25-1|TRBJ1-2|-
CASSLLGTGGLYGYTF
TGTGCCAGCAGTCTCCTCGGGACAGGCGGTCTCTATGGCTACACCTTC
>-|TRBV7-2|TRBJ1-2|-
CASSYRVFDYGYTF
TGTGCCAGCAGCTACAGGGTTTTTGACTATGGCTACACCTTC
>TRBD1|TRBV18|TRBJ1-4|few
CASSPQGAALEKLFF
TGTGCCAGCTCACCACAGGGGGCGGCTCTGGAAAAACTGTTTTTT
>-|TRBV11-2|TRBJ2-7|-
CASSLGADAYEQYF
TGTGCCAGCAGCTTAGGGGCTGACGCCTATGAGCAGTACTTC
>-|TRBV28|TRBJ2-7|-
CASSVDYLYEQYF
TGTGCCAGCAGTGTGGACTATCTCTACGAGCAGTACTTC
>TRBD2|TRBV18|TRBJ2-1|-
CASSPLAGGQREQFF
TGTGCCAGCTCACCGCTAGCGGGGGGCCAGAGAGAGCAGTTCTTC
>TRBD2|TRBV19|TRBJ2-5|few
CASTRTSGNPSGETQYF
TGTGCCAGTACGAGGACTAGCGGGAACCCAAGCGGTGAGACCCAGTACTTC
>-|TRBV12-3/TRBV12-4|TRBJ1-4|-
CASSSRVPSNEKLFF
TGTGCCAGCAGTTCCCGGGTTCCTTCTAATGAAAAACTGTTTTTT
>-|TRBV7-8|TRBJ2-6|-
CASSSEAGGANVLTF
TGTGCCAGCAGCTCCGAGGCCGGAGGAGCCAACGTCCTGACTTTC
>-|TRBV6-1|TRBJ2-1|-
CASSPSGGAFHEQFF
TGTGCCAGCAGCCCCAGTGGGGGCGCATTCCATGAGCAGTTCTTC
>TRBD2|TRBV29-1|TRBJ2-1|few
CSVFTSGGSYNEQFF
TGCAGCGTTTTTACTAGCGGGGGCTCCTACAATGAGCAGTTCTTC
>-|TRBV10-1|TRBJ2-3|few
CASNDRSTDTQYF
TGCGCCAGCAATGACAGGAGCACAGATACGCAGTATTTT
>-|TRBV28|TRBJ2-5|few
CASSLPTRHQGTQYF
TGTGCCAGCAGTTTGCCAACTAGGCACCAAGGGACCCAGTACTTC
>TRBD1|TRBV19|TRBJ2-2|-
CASSPSGTGPGLFF
TGTGCCAGTAGCCCGTCCGGGACAGGCCCGGGGCTGTTTTTT
>TRBD2|TRBV6-5|TRBJ2-5|-
CASSYFGGTRGETQYF
TGTGCCAGCAGTTACTTCGGGGGGACGCGTGGGGAGACCCAGTACTTC
>-|TRBV11-2|TRBJ2-7|-
CASSLGLQGIPYEQYF
TGTGCCAGCAGCTTAGGGTTGCAGGGTATCCCCTACGAGCAGTACTTC
>TRBD1|TRBV20-1|TRBJ2-2|many
CSARDRGGTGELFF
TGCAGTGCGCGTGACAGGGGAGGCACCGGGGAGCTGTTTTTT
>-|TRBV7-9|TRBJ2-3|-
CASSSGTLSTDTQYF
TGTGCCAGCAGTTCCGGGACTCTGAGCACAGATACGCAGTATTTT
>-|TRBV6-2/TRBV6-3|TRBJ2-5|few
CASSNYRFARRYQETQYF
TGTGCCAGCAGTAACTACCGATTTGCTAGAAGGTACCAAGAGACCCAGTACTTC
>-|TRBV20-1|TRBJ2-1|-
CSASGSINEQFF
TGCAGTGCTAGCGGATCCATAAATGAGCAGTTCTTC
>TRBD2|TRBV20-1|TRBJ2-7|-
CSARTGTRGYYEQYF
TGCAGTGCTAGAACCGGGACTAGGGGATACTACGAGCAGTACTTC
>-|TRBV6-5|TRBJ1-1|-
CASSFTGGTEALF
TGTGCCAGCAGTTTCACTGGCGGCACTGAAGCTCTCTTT
>-|TRBV6-2/TRBV6-3|TRBJ2-5|-
CASRSYAGVETQYF
TGTGCCAGCAGATCCTACGCCGGCGTCGAGACCCAGTACTTC
>TRBD2|TRBV10-2|TRBJ2-7|-
CASSPGLAGGPSF
TGCGCCAGCAGTCCGGGACTAGCGGGGGGCCCATCCTTC
>TRBD2|TRBV10-1|TRBJ2-1|few
CASSITGTSGYNEQFF
TGCGCCAGCAGTATCACCGGGACTAGCGGGTACAATGAGCAGTTCTTC
>-|TRBV5-1|TRBJ1-1|-
CASTKGQLNTEAFF
TGCGCCAGCACCAAAGGGCAGTTGAACACTGAAGCTTTCTTT
>TRBD2|TRBV7-7|TRBJ2-5|few
CASSLRASGGEETQYF
TGTGCTAGCAGCTTAAGGGCTAGCGGGGGGGAGGAGACCCAGTACTTC
>-|TRBV7-9|TRBJ1-4|-
CASSLVPENEKLFF
TGTGCCAGCAGCTTAGTCCCAGAGAATGAAAAACTGTTTTTT
>-|TRBV7-6|TRBJ2-5|-
CASSSGSWDQETQYF
TGTGCCAGCAGCTCAGGGTCTTGGGACCAAGAGACCCAGTACTTC
>TRBD1|TRBV6-5|TRBJ2-1|-
CASSSGTGGAEQFF
TGTGCCAGCAGTTCCGGGACAGGGGGTGCTGAGCAGTTCTTC